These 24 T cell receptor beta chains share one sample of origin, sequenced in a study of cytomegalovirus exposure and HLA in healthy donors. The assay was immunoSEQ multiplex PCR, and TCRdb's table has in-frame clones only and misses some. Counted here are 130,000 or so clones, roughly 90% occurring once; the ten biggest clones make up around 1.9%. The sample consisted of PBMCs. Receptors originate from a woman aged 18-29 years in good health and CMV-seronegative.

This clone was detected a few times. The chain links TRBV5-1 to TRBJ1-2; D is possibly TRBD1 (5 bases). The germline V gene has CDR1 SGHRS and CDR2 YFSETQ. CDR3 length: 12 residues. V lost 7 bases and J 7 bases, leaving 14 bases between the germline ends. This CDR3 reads CASYNPRVGYTF. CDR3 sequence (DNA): TGCGCCAGCTACAATCCCAGGGTTGGCTACACCTTC. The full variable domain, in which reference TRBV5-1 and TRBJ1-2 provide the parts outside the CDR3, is KAGVTQTPRYLIKTRGQQVTLSCSPISGHRSVSWYQQTPGQGLQFLFEYFSETQRNKGNFPGRFSGRQFSNSRSEMNVSTLELGDSALYLCASYNPRVGYTFGSGTRLTVV.

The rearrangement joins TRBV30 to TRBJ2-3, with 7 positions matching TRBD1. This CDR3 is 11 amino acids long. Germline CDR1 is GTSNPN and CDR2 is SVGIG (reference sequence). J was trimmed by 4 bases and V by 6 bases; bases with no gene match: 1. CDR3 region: CACQGADTQYF. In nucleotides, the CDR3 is TGTGCCTGTCAGGGGGCAGATACGCAGTATTTT.

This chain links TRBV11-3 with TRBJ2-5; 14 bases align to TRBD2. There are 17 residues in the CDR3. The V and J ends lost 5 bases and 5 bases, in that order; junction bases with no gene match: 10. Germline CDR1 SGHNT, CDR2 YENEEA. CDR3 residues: CASSSSGTSGSWETQYF. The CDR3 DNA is TGTGCCAGCAGCAGCTCCGGGACTAGCGGGAGTTGGGAGACCCAGTACTTC.

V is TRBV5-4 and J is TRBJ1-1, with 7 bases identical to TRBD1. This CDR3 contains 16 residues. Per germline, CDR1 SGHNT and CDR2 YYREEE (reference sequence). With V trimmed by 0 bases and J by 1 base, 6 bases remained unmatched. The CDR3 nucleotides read TGTGCCAGCAGCTTGGCTGGGGGACAGACGAACACTGAAGCTTTCTTT. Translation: CASSLAGGQTNTEAFF.

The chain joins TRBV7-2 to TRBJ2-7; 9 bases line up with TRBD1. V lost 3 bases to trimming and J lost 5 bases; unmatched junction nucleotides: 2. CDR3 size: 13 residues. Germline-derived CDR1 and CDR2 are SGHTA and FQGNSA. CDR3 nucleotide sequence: TGTGCCAGCAGCTTTCGGGACAGGGACGAGCAGTACTTC. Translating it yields CASSFRDRDEQYF.

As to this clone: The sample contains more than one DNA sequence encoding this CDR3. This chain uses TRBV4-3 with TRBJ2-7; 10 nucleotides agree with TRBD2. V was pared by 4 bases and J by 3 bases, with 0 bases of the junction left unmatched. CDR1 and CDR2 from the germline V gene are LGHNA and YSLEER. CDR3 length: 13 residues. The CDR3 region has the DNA TGCGCCAGCAGCCGGACTAGCGGCTACGAGCAGTACTTC. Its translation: CASSRTSGYEQYF.

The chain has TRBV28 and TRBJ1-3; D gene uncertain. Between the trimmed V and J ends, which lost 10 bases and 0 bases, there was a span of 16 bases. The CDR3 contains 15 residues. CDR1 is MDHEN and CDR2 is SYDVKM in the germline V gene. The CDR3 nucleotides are TGTGCCACCTTACACCCGGGATACTCTGGAAACACCATATATTTT. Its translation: CATLHPGYSGNTIYF.

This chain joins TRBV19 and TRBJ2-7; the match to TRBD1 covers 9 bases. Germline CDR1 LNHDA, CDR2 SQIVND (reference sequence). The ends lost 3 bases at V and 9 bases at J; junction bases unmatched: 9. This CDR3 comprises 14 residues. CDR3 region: CASSIAGQGAVQYF. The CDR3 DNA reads TGTGCCAGTAGTATCGCGGGACAGGGAGCTGTGCAGTACTTC. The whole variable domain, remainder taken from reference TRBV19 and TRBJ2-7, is DGGITQSPKYLFRKEGQNVTLSCEQNLNHDAMYWYRQDPGQGLRLIYYSQIVNDFQKGDIAEGYSVSREKKESFPLTVTSAQKNPTAFYLCASSIAGQGAVQYFGPGTRLTVT.

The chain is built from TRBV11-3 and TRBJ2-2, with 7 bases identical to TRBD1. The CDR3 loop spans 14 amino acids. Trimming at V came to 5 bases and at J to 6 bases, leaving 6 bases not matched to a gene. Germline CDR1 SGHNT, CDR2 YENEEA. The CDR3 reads CASSLGQDAGELFF. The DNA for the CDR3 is TGTGCCAGCAGCCTTGGACAGGATGCCGGGGAGCTGTTTTTT. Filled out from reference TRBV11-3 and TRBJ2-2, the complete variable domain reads EAGVVQSPRYKIIEKKQPVAFWCNPISGHNTLYWYLQNLGQGPELLIRYENEEAVDDSQLPKDRFSAERLKGVDSTLKIQPAELGDSAVYLCASSLGQDAGELFFGEGSRLTVL.

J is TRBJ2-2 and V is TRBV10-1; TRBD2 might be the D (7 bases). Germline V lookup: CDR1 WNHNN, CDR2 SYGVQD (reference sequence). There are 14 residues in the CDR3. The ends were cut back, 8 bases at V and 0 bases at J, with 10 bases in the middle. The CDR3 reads CASRGATNTGELFF. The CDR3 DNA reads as TGCGCCAGCCGGGGGGCAACGAACACCGGGGAGCTGTTTTTT.

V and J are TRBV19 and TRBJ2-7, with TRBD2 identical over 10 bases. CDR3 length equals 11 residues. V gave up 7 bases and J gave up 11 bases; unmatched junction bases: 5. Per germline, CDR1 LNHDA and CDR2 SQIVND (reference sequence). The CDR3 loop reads CASTSGGAKYF. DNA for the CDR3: TGTGCCAGTACCAGCGGGGGGGCGAAGTACTTC.

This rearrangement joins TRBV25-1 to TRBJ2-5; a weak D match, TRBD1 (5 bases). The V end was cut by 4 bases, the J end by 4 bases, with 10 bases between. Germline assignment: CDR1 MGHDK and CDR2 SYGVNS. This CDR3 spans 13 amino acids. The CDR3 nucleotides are TGTGCCAGCAGTGTTTCCAGGGCAGAGACCCAGTACTTC. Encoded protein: CASSVSRAETQYF.

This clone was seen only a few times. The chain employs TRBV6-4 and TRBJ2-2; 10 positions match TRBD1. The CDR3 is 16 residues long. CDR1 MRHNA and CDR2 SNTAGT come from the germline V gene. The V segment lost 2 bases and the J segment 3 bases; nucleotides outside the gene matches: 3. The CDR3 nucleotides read TGTGCCAGCAGTGACGCGGGGACAGGGGACACCGGGGAGCTGTTTTTT. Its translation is CASSDAGTGDTGELFF.

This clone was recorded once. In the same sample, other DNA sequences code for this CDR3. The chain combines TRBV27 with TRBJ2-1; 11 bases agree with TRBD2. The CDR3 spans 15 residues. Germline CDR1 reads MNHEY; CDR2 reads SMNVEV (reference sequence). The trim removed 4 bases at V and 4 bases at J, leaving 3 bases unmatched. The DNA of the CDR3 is TGTGCCAGCAGTTCCGGGACTAGCGGATACAATGAGCAGTTCTTC. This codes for CASSSGTSGYNEQFF.

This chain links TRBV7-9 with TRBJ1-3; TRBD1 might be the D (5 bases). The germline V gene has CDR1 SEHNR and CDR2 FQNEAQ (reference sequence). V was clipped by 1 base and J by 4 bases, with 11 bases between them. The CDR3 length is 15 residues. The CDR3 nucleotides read TGTGCCAGCAGCTTAGGGAGCAGGGCGGGAAACACCATATATTTT. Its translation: CASSLGSRAGNTIYF.

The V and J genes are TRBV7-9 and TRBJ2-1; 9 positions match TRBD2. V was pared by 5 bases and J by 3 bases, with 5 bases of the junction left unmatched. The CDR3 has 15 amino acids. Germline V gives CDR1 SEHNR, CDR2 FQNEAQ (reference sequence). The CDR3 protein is CASSATSGDYNEQFF. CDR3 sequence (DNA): TGTGCCAGCAGCGCGACTAGCGGCGACTACAATGAGCAGTTCTTC.

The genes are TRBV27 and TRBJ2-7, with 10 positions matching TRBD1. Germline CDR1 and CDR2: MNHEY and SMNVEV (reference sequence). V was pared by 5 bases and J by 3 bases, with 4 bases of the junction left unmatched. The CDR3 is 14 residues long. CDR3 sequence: CASSQGQGGYEQYF. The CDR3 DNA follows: TGTGCCAGCAGTCAAGGACAGGGGGGCTACGAGCAGTACTTC.

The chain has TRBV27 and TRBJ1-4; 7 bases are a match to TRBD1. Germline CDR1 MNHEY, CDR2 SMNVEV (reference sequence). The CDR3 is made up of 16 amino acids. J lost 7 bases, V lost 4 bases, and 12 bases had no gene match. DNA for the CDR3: TGTGCCAGCAGTTCCAACCGGAGGGGGCTGGCTGAAAAACTGTTTTTT. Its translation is CASSSNRRGLAEKLFF.

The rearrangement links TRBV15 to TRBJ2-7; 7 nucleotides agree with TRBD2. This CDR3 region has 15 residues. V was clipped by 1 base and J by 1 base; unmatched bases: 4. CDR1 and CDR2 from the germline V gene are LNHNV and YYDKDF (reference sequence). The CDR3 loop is CATSRGGGPSYEQYF. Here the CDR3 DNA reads TGTGCCACCAGCAGAGGGGGGGGACCATCCTACGAGCAGTACTTC.

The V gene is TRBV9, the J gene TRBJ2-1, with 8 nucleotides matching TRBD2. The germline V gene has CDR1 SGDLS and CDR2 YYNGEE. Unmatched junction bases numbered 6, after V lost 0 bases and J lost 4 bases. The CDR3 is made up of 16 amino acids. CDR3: CASSVGAASGYNEQFF. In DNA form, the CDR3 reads TGTGCCAGCAGCGTAGGGGCGGCTAGCGGGTACAATGAGCAGTTCTTC.

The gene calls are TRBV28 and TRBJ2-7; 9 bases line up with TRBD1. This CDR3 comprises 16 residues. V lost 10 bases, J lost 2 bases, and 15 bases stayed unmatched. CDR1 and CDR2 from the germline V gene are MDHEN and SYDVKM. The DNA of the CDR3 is TGTGCCATTCAGGAGGGACAGGGAAGAACTCCCTACGAGCAGTACTTC. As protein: CAIQEGQGRTPYEQYF.

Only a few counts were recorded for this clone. The CDR3 sequence: CASSPGTTGGDGYTF. Written as DNA, the CDR3 is TGTGCCAGCAGTCCTGGAACGACAGGGGGCGATGGCTACACCTTC. The V gene is TRBV27, the J gene TRBJ1-2, with 10 positions matching TRBD1. Unmatched junction bases numbered 9, after V lost 5 bases and J lost 6 bases. Germline V lookup: CDR1 MNHEY, CDR2 SMNVEV (reference sequence). The CDR3 length is 15 residues.

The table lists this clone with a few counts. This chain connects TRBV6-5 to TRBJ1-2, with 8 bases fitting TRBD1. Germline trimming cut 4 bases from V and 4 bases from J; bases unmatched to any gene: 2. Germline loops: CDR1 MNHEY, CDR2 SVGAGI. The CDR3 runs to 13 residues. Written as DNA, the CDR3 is TGTGCCAGCAGTTCCGGACAGGGCTATGGCTACACCTTC. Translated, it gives CASSSGQGYGYTF.

CDR3 sequence (DNA): TGTGCCAGCAGCTTACTTAGCGGGTATCAATCTGAGCAGTTCTTC. It is translated as CASSLLSGYQSEQFF. The chain employs TRBV7-9 and TRBJ2-1; 7 bases map to TRBD2. The CDR3 extends over 15 amino acids. Germline-derived CDR1 and CDR2 are SEHNR and FQNEAQ (reference sequence). The J segment lost 9 bases and the V segment lost 2 bases, leaving 10 bases of the junction unmatched.